The 9 T cell receptor beta chains presented below share a single source sample, sequenced in a study of T cell responses to AZD1222 COVID-19 vaccine. Profiled with immunoSEQ multiplex PCR; TCRdb holds only in-frame clones, not every one. The table records tens of thousands of clones, about nine tenths of them present only once. Sequencing used peripheral blood, obtained 28 days after the second AZD1222 dose. The receptor source for this set is an adult who received the AZD1222 COVID-19 vaccine.

The J gene is TRBJ2-1, the V gene TRBV10-1, with D maybe TRBD1 (8 bases). From germline, CDR1 is WNHNN and CDR2 SYGVQD (reference sequence). Trimming took off 8 bases at V and 14 bases at J, with 25 bases between the two ends. CDR3 size: 14 residues. This CDR3 reads CASGSRDRIRGEFF. The CDR3 bases are TGCGCCAGCGGTTCCCGGGACAGGATTCGGGGGGAGTTCTTC.

This clone was picked up one time. The V and J genes are TRBV30 and TRBJ1-6, with 7 bases lining up with TRBD1. Per germline, CDR1 GTSNPN and CDR2 SVGIG (reference sequence). CDR3 length equals 15 residues. Trimming took 1 base from V and 7 from J; bases not matched to a gene: 7. CDR3: CAWSAEGAPNSPLHF. CDR3 DNA: TGTGCCTGGAGTGCAGAGGGGGCGCCAAATTCACCCCTCCACTTT.

V and J are TRBV7-9 and TRBJ1-4; D is unresolved. The CDR3 has 15 amino acids. CDR1 SEHNR and CDR2 FQNEAQ come from the germline V gene (reference sequence). V was cut by 0 bases and J by 5 bases, with 10 bases left in between. The CDR3 spells CASSLARTLNEKLFF. The CDR3 coding sequence is TGTGCCAGCAGCTTAGCGCGTACCCTAAATGAAAAACTGTTTTTT. The variable domain in full, completed from reference TRBV7-9 and TRBJ1-4, reads DTGVSQNPRHKITKRGQNVTFRCDPISEHNRLYWYRQTLGQGPEFLTYFQNEAQLEKSRLLSDRFSAERPKGSFSTLEIQRTEQGDSAMYLCASSLARTLNEKLFFGSGTQLSVL.

The chain has TRBV20-1 and TRBJ1-2, with D unclear. CDR1 and CDR2 (germline): DFQATT, SNEGSKA (reference sequence). Trimming removed 0 bases from V and 4 bases from J, with 0 bases in between. The CDR3 spans 10 residues. In DNA, the CDR3 is TGCAGTGCTAGAGACTATGGCTACACCTTC. It is translated as CSARDYGYTF.

This clone was observed once. V and J are TRBV10-3 and TRBJ2-7; D perhaps matches TRBD2 (5 bases). CDR3 length equals 16 residues. V was pared by 6 bases and J by 4 bases, with 22 bases between. Germline values: CDR1 ENHRY, CDR2 SYGVKD. CDR3 nucleotide sequence: TGTGCCATCAGGAACCCAATATCCCGGGGTGGGTACGAGCAGTACTTC. This sequence encodes CAIRNPISRGGYEQYF.

This clone appeared once. The chain links TRBV13 to TRBJ2-3, with D possibly being TRBD2 (5 bases). Trimming pared 5 bases from V and 7 bases from J, leaving 25 bases between. Looked up from germline, CDR1 is PRHDT and CDR2 is FYEKMQ (reference sequence). This CDR3 has 17 residues. The CDR3 DNA reads as TGTGCCAGCAGCCTACGGGAATTTATAATAAGAACAAATACGCAGTATTTT. This sequence encodes CASSLREFIIRTNTQYF.

V usage is TRBV12-3 or TRBV12-4 and J usage is TRBJ1-1, with unresolved D. The V end lost 5 bases, the J end lost 1 base, and 5 bases lay between the germline ends. The CDR3 is 12 residues long. The CDR3 loop is CASSPSNTEAFF. The CDR3 DNA reads TGTGCCAGCAGTCCCTCGAACACTGAAGCTTTCTTT.

This clone was seen once. This sequence joins TRBV10-3 and TRBJ1-1; TRBD1 matches 8 bases. CDR1 is ENHRY, CDR2 SYGVKD, per germline. The CDR3 has 15 residues. J lost 10 bases, V lost 4 bases, and 14 bases had no gene match. CDR3 sequence reads: CAISGSTGARTGAFF. The CDR3, as DNA: TGTGCCATCAGTGGTTCGACAGGGGCCCGGACGGGAGCTTTCTTT.

The rearrangement joins TRBV19 to TRBJ2-1; TRBD2 matches 7 bases. Per the germline V gene, CDR1 is LNHDA and CDR2 is SQIVND (reference sequence). Germline trimming cut 3 bases from V and 4 bases from J; bases unmatched to any gene: 15. The CDR3 covers 18 residues. CDR3 amino acids: CASSIRILGGGGYNEQFF. The CDR3 region has the DNA TGTGCCAGTAGTATTAGGATCTTGGGCGGGGGAGGATACAATGAGCAGTTCTTC.